This T cell receptor beta chain was recovered during a study of T cells in Graves' hyperthyroidism and ophthalmopathy. Of note for this clonotype: The antigen remains unidentified. Since a much larger clone is just one base distant, this may be a read error.

The study's findings and limits: The model foresaw ophthalmopathy a median about 6.5 months prior to onset. Ophthalmopathy was distinguished from stable hyperthyroidism by 13 V-J signatures. Also found in blood were most expanded thyroid clonotypes above 0.001.

What was amplified from RNA transcripts were TCR beta CDR3 regions. In the first-round RT-PCR of the TCR CDR3, the HTBI primer set was used. TCRdb reprocessed the multiplex PCR reads with MiXCR, giving one entry per CDR3 protein. The sample holds nearly 600,000 distinct CDR3 sequences, 11% to 15% seen once. The CDR3 sequence is 14 residues long. Germline loops: CDR1 SEHNR, CDR2 FQNEAQ (reference sequence). V was shortened by 2 bases and J by 6 bases, with 13 bases between the two germline ends. The genes are TRBV7-9 and TRBJ1-1, with D unresolved. The source material was blood. The TCR originated in a woman aged 25 to 39 with Graves' hyperthyroidism that later progressed to Graves' ophthalmopathy. Written as DNA, the CDR3 is TGTGCCAGCAGCTTATGTTCCGGACGGGCTGAAGCTTTCTTT. This gives the protein CASSLCSGRAEAFF.